Presented here are 2 T cell receptor beta chains from one specimen sequenced in a study of a mutant IDH1 vaccine in newly diagnosed glioma. As to time point: week 23, last vaccination. One vaccine dose held 300 ug of mutant IDH1 20-mer peptide and came with topical imiquimod. These receptors are not linked to any known antigen. Repertoires were generated with immunoSEQ multiplex PCR, while TCRdb's copy carries only in-frame clones and drops some. The sample includes about 33,000 clones, approximately 90% of them seen just once. Sequences were derived from PBMCs, sampled from a glioma patient whose treatment included an IDH1 peptide vaccine. The origin of the receptors is a man aged 40-55 years with glioma.

This rearrangement joins TRBV5-8 to TRBJ2-3, with 16 bases lining up with TRBD2. The germline V gene encodes CDR1 SGHTS and CDR2 YDEGEE. V was clipped by 4 bases and J by 6 bases; unmatched bases: 8. This CDR3 is 17 amino acids long. DNA for the CDR3: TGTGCCAGCAGCCGCGGGACTAGCGGGGGGGCGTCGGATACGCAGTATTTT. Amino acids: CASSRGTSGGASDTQYF.

The rearrangement uses TRBV5-3 and TRBJ2-7; 8 positions agree with TRBD1. TRBV5-3 is annotated as an ORF whose role is uncertain. CDR3 length: 15 amino acids. J was trimmed by 3 bases and V by 5 bases; bases with no gene match: 10. CDR3 in DNA: TGTGCCAGAAGTTCAGGGGGCGCCTCTCGCTACGAGCAGTACGTC. Translation gives CARSSGGASRYEQYV.